The next 27 T cell receptor beta chains were all read from a single sample in a study of blood T cell repertoires in COVID-19 (dated by TCRdb to about 2020). Library preparation was by the immunoSEQ multiplex PCR assay. Entries here come from immuneACCESS through TCRdb and include only in-frame sequences with V and J called. Some clones fail to appear in such tables; in the studies checked, an unresolved V gene covers under half of the shortfall, and the cause of the remainder is unknown. The sample includes some 140,000 clones, with 83% observed a single time. Together, the top ten hold around 10% of the sample. Sequenced sample: peripheral blood. These receptors originate from a woman aged 55-70 years with COVID-19, enrolled during active disease.

In nucleotides, the CDR3 is TGTGCCTGGACAGGCGGAGGGGGCTACAATGAGCAGTTCTTC. Translation: CAWTGGGGYNEQFF. The chain is built from TRBV7-9 and TRBJ2-1, with D perhaps TRBD1 (7 bases). V gave up 11 bases and J gave up 3 bases, with 17 bases separating them. The CDR3 extends over 14 amino acids. CDR1 and CDR2 from the germline V gene are SEHNR and FQNEAQ (reference sequence). Full variable domain (remainder filled in from reference TRBV7-9 and TRBJ2-1): DTGVSQNPRHKITKRGQNVTFRCDPISEHNRLYWYRQTLGQGPEFLTYFQNEAQLEKSRLLSDRFSAERPKGSFSTLEIQRTEQGDSAMYLCAWTGGGGYNEQFFGPGTRLTVL.

V and J are TRBV19 and TRBJ1-3; 8 nucleotides match TRBD1. Germline trimming cut 5 bases from V and 0 bases from J; bases unmatched to any gene: 3. Germline V gene sequence: CDR1 LNHDA, CDR2 SQIVND (reference sequence). The CDR3 contains 15 residues. In DNA, the CDR3 is TGTGCCAGTAGTGACAGGGGACTCTCTGGAAACACCATATATTTT. Translating it yields CASSDRGLSGNTIYF.

This clone was counted once. This chain uses TRBV7-8 with TRBJ2-2; 9 nucleotides align to TRBD2. V trimming: 5 bases; J trimming: 1 base; junction bases outside the gene matches: 2. Germline V lookup: CDR1 SGHVS, CDR2 FQNEAQ. The CDR3 sequence is 15 residues long. CDR3: CASSRAGGNTGELFF. The CDR3 region has the DNA TGTGCCAGCAGCCGAGCGGGGGGGAACACCGGGGAGCTGTTTTTT.

The chain uses TRBV6-6 and TRBJ1-2, with 7 bases lining up with TRBD1. The germline gives CDR1 MNHNY, CDR2 SVGAGI (reference sequence). The V gene end was trimmed by 5 bases and the J gene end by 4 bases; junction bases not matched to a gene: 10. There are 15 residues in the CDR3. CDR3 loop: CASSHRQGKSYGYTF. In DNA, the CDR3 is TGTGCCAGCAGTCATCGACAGGGAAAGAGCTATGGCTACACCTTC.

The rearrangement links TRBV18 to TRBJ2-5; TRBD2 might be the D (7 bases). Germline CDR1 and CDR2: KGHSH and LQKENI. This CDR3 is built from 16 residues. V lost 1 base and J 3 bases, leaving 15 bases between the germline ends. Here the CDR3 DNA reads TGTGCCAGCTCACCACGGTTGGGCGGGGGCGAAGAGACCCAGTACTTC. Its protein is CASSPRLGGGEETQYF. The entire variable domain, with the rest obtained from reference TRBV18 and TRBJ2-5, is as follows: NAGVMQNPRHLVRRRGQEARLRCSPMKGHSHVYWYRQLPEEGLKFMVYLQKENIIDESGMPKERFSAEFPKEGPSILRIQQVVRGDSAAYFCASSPRLGGGEETQYFGPGTRLLVL.

This clone was seen a few times. The chain recombines TRBV5-1 with TRBJ1-2; TRBD1 matches 7 bases. V dropped 4 bases and J dropped 4; count of bases not matched to a gene: 7. The CDR3 is made up of 14 amino acids. Germline V lookup: CDR1 SGHRS, CDR2 YFSETQ. The CDR3 loop is CASSPGTELYGYTF. DNA for the CDR3: TGCGCCAGCAGCCCCGGGACAGAACTCTATGGCTACACCTTC. The full variable domain, completed using reference TRBV5-1 and TRBJ1-2, is KAGVTQTPRYLIKTRGQQVTLSCSPISGHRSVSWYQQTPGQGLQFLFEYFSETQRNKGNFPGRFSGRQFSNSRSEMNVSTLELGDSALYLCASSPGTELYGYTFGSGTRLTVV.

The rearrangement links TRBV7-2 to TRBJ2-5; D might be TRBD2 (5 bases). Germline CDR1 is SGHTA and CDR2 is FQGNSA. CDR3 length: 14 amino acids. Trimming cost V 6 bases and J 7 bases, with 18 bases left between them. This CDR3 is CASRSDYRPGTQYF. In DNA form, the CDR3 reads TGTGCCAGCAGGTCAGACTACCGCCCCGGGACCCAGTACTTC.

The CDR3 nucleotides read TGCGCCAGCAGCTTGGAAAGAGGACAGTCGGATGGCTACACCTTC. It is translated as CASSLERGQSDGYTF. The chain employs TRBV5-1 and TRBJ1-2; D might be TRBD1 (6 bases). V lost 0 bases to trimming and J lost 6 bases, with 15 bases between them. The CDR3 length is 15 residues. Per germline, CDR1 SGHRS and CDR2 YFSETQ.

V gene TRBV6-5 combines with J gene TRBJ1-1; D not certain. The germline CDR1 and CDR2 sequences are MNHEY and SVGAGI. The V gene lost 6 bases and the J gene lost 5 bases, with 13 bases spanning the gap. There are 13 residues in the CDR3. The DNA for the CDR3 is TGTGCCAGCAGCCTTTTTCCGGAGACTGAAGCTTTCTTT. Protein: CASSLFPETEAFF.

This chain joins TRBV3-1 (or the pseudogene TRBV3-2) and TRBJ1-5; D might be TRBD1 (5 bases). V dropped 1 base and J dropped 5 bases, with 12 bases sitting between them. This CDR3 has 15 residues. In germline, CDR1 is LGHDT, CDR2 YNNKEL (reference sequence). DNA for the CDR3: TGTGCCAGCAGCCAAGCCCAAAGGGGTGATCAGCCCCAGCATTTT. Its protein product is CASSQAQRGDQPQHF.

In DNA form, the CDR3 reads TGTGCCAGCAGTACTGAGGGGGCGGCCCAGCATTTT. The encoded protein is CASSTEGAAQHF. V gene TRBV12-3 or TRBV12-4 combines with J gene TRBJ1-5, with 7 bases matching TRBD1. Losses at the gene ends were 5 bases for V and 11 bases for J; bases not matched to a gene: 6. This CDR3 has 12 amino acids.

The chain employs TRBV5-8 and TRBJ2-7; TRBD1 agrees at 7 bases. After removal of 7 bases from V and 3 bases from J, the junction contained 10 bases not matched to a gene. This CDR3 spans 14 amino acids. Per germline, CDR1 SGHTS and CDR2 YDEGEE. The CDR3 protein is CASRYRGALYEQYV. CDR3 coding DNA: TGTGCCAGCCGGTACAGGGGAGCCCTCTACGAGCAGTACGTC.

V gene TRBV28 combines with J gene TRBJ1-5, with 9 positions matching TRBD1. This CDR3 contains 15 residues. CDR1 and CDR2 (germline): MDHEN, SYDVKM. The J segment lost 4 bases and the V segment lost 1 base, leaving 2 bases of the junction unmatched. CDR3 in amino acids: CASSLSDRGNQPQHF. The CDR3 DNA sequence: TGTGCCAGCAGTTTATCCGACAGGGGGAATCAGCCCCAGCATTTT.

The genes are TRBV7-3 and TRBJ1-1; TRBD1 is a possible D gene (5 bases). V was clipped by 5 bases and J by 6 bases, with 16 bases between them. Per the germline V gene, CDR1 is SGHTA and CDR2 is FQGTGA. The CDR3 is made up of 14 amino acids. The chain's CDR3 is CASSRGGKVSEAFF. CDR3 DNA: TGTGCCAGCAGCCGGGGGGGTAAGGTCTCTGAAGCTTTCTTT.

The chain combines TRBV7-6 with TRBJ1-1; 8 bases agree with TRBD1. The V gene end was trimmed by 1 base and the J gene end by 1 base; junction bases not matched to a gene: 5. The germline V gene encodes CDR1 SGHVS and CDR2 FNYEAQ. This CDR3 is 16 amino acids long. The CDR3, as DNA: TGTGCCAGCAGCTTAGGGCAGGGGGCTACGAACACTGAAGCTTTCTTT. It encodes CASSLGQGATNTEAFF.

This clone was detected only once. The chain is built from TRBV5-1 and TRBJ1-4, with D maybe TRBD1 (5 bases). V was pared by 5 bases and J by 8 bases, with 16 bases between. The CDR3 consists of 14 residues. The germline CDR1 and CDR2 sequences are SGHRS and YFSETQ. The CDR3 nucleotides are TGCGCCAGCAGTCCCGGACACGGAATAGAAAAACTGTTTTTT. Translation gives CASSPGHGIEKLFF.

V gene TRBV5-1 combines with J gene TRBJ1-1; no reliable D call. The CDR3 runs 16 residues. Looked up from germline, CDR1 is SGHRS and CDR2 is YFSETQ. Trimming removed 0 bases from V and 3 bases from J, with 15 bases in between. The CDR3 region has the DNA TGCGCCAGCAGCTTGGCCGGGTCCCTGCGGGACACTGAAGCTTTCTTT. Residues: CASSLAGSLRDTEAFF.

For the CDR3, the DNA is TGTGCCATCAGCCAGGGGTACGAGCAGTACTTC. Its translation is CAISQGYEQYF. V usage is TRBV10-3 and J usage is TRBJ2-7, with D perhaps TRBD1 (6 bases). Germline CDR1 reads ENHRY; CDR2 reads SYGVKD. There are 11 residues in the CDR3. V gave up 6 bases and J gave up 4 bases, with 7 bases separating them.

The count of this clone is one. V usage is TRBV3-1 (or the pseudogene TRBV3-2) and J usage is TRBJ2-4; 10 bases map to TRBD1. With V trimmed by 2 bases and J by 0 bases, 13 bases remained unmatched. This CDR3 contains 20 residues. The germline CDR1 and CDR2 sequences are LGHDT and YNNKEL (reference sequence). The CDR3 DNA reads as TGTGCCAGCAGCCAATGGGACCGGGACAGGGGACTTCTAGCCAAAAACATTCAGTACTTC. Its protein is CASSQWDRDRGLLAKNIQYF.

CDR3 nucleotide sequence: TGTGCCACCCAACTGCCCGGGACAGGGGTGGATTCACCCCTCCACTTT. Protein: CATQLPGTGVDSPLHF. The J gene is TRBJ1-6, the V gene TRBV24-1, with TRBD1 identical over 10 bases. The CDR3 consists of 16 residues. J lost 8 bases, V lost 9 bases, and 12 bases had no gene match. CDR1 is KGHDR, CDR2 SFDVKD, per germline.

V usage is TRBV19 and J usage is TRBJ2-7; 14 bases map to TRBD2. The CDR3 covers 16 residues. In germline, CDR1 is LNHDA, CDR2 SQIVND (reference sequence). Trimming removed 8 bases from V and 6 bases from J; junction bases left unmatched: 12. CDR3 residues: CASASPGTSGSGEQYF. Here the CDR3 DNA reads TGTGCCAGTGCTTCACCTGGGACTAGCGGGAGTGGCGAGCAGTACTTC.

The rearrangement links TRBV6-5 to TRBJ1-3; D uncertain. The V end lost 2 bases, the J end lost 1 base, and 6 bases lay between the germline ends. Looked up from germline, CDR1 is MNHEY and CDR2 is SVGAGI. The CDR3 is 14 amino acids. The CDR3 spells CASSYGGSGNTIYF. CDR3 bases: TGTGCCAGCAGTTACGGAGGATCTGGAAACACCATATATTTT.

This chain connects TRBV9 to TRBJ1-4; TRBD1 matches at 7 bases. V was pared by 4 bases and J by 0 bases, with 6 bases of the junction left unmatched. The CDR3 runs 16 residues. Per germline, CDR1 SGDLS and CDR2 YYNGEE. This chain's CDR3 is CASSPRTGSTNEKLFF. In DNA, the CDR3 is TGTGCCAGCAGCCCACGGACAGGCTCAACTAATGAAAAACTGTTTTTT.

The V call is TRBV19, the J call TRBJ1-5, with TRBD1 matching over 11 bases. Germline CDR1 LNHDA, CDR2 SQIVND (reference sequence). There are 15 residues in the CDR3. The V segment lost 2 bases and the J segment 7 bases; nucleotides outside the gene matches: 4. Written as DNA, the CDR3 is TGTGCCAGTAGTATATGGGACAGGGGGGGACAGCCCCAGCATTTT. Translated: CASSIWDRGGQPQHF.

The V gene is TRBV11-3, the J gene TRBJ2-1, with TRBD2 matching 14 bases. The CDR3 spans 17 residues. The ends lost 5 bases at V and 10 bases at J; junction bases unmatched: 13. CDR1 is SGHNT, CDR2 YENEEA, per germline. CDR3 DNA: TGTGCCAGCAGCGGGACTGCGGGACTAGCGGGAGAGACCGAGCAGTTCTTC. This encodes CASSGTAGLAGETEQFF.

This clone turned up a few times. The rearrangement links TRBV7-8 to TRBJ1-4, with TRBD1 matching 8 bases. The CDR3 totals 14 residues. In germline, CDR1 is SGHVS, CDR2 FQNEAQ. The ends lost 5 bases at V and 5 bases at J; junction bases unmatched: 4. This chain's CDR3 is CASSHWTGNEKLFF. The CDR3 nucleotides are TGTGCCAGCAGCCACTGGACAGGGAATGAAAAACTGTTTTTT. Together with reference TRBV7-8 and TRBJ1-4, the CDR3 gives the full variable domain: GAGVSQSPRYKVAKRGQDVALRCDPISGHVSLFWYQQALGQGPEFLTYFQNEAQLDKSGLPSDRFFAERPEGSVSTLKIQRTQQEDSAVYLCASSHWTGNEKLFFGSGTQLSVL.

This chain connects TRBV19 to TRBJ1-4; 8 bases align to TRBD1. J gave up 7 bases and V 1 base, and 5 bases lay outside the gene matches. There are 15 residues in the CDR3. Per the germline V gene, CDR1 is LNHDA and CDR2 is SQIVND (reference sequence). The DNA of the CDR3 is TGTGCCAGTAGTATAGTTCCAGGGGGCCTTGAAAAACTGTTTTTT. It yields the protein CASSIVPGGLEKLFF.